These T cell receptor beta chains were read from a single sample in a study of T cells in Graves' hyperthyroidism and ophthalmopathy. TCRdb re-called the multiplex PCR reads with MiXCR, one entry per CDR3 protein. The sample has about 610,000 distinct CDR3 sequences, around 42% seen once. Sequencing was carried out using peripheral blood or thyroid tissue (not recorded which). The origin of the receptors is a woman aged 18-35 years with Graves' hyperthyroidism. Each CDR3 is given with its conserved first and last residue. Rows give clone size only sometimes, using once, few, many, or a class for an expanded clone.

size: many; V: TRBV12-3/TRBV12-4; length: 15; CDR3: CASSLGPGGSYEQYF
size: .; V: TRBV29-1; length: 16; CDR3: CSVGASASGGQETQYF
size: many; V: TRBV5-1; length: 14; CDR3: CASSLETEAYEQYF
size: many; V: TRBV19; length: 14; CDR3: CASSMGEGPTEAFF
size: many; V: TRBV2; length: 12; CDR3: CASSETRYGYTF
size: few; V: TRBV7-2; length: 13; CDR3: CASSLFRLTEAFF
size: many; V: TRBV9; length: 16; CDR3: CASSAWTGGTTGELFF
size: many; V: TRBV29-1; length: 12; CDR3: CSVEGTNYGYTF
size: .; V: TRBV29-1; length: 12; CDR3: CSVRRANEKLFF
size: many; V: TRBV7-9; length: 14; CDR3: CASGWASRTGELFF
size: many; V: TRBV2; length: 15; CDR3: CASSEARTMNTEAFF
size: .; V: TRBV19; length: 15; CDR3: CASSIGTGADQPQHF
size: .; V: TRBV7-9; length: 13; CDR3: CASSLGWHNEAFF
size: .; V: TRBV19; length: 18; CDR3: CATTPPDSSRSYGYTIYF
size: .; V: TRBV24-1; length: 17; CDR3: CATSDDTGQGRTGELFF
size: .; V: TRBV20-1; length: 15; CDR3: CSASTPLGAGNTIYF
size: many; V: TRBV7-6; length: 14; CDR3: CASSLGAEGGEQFF
size: .; V: TRBV7-2; length: 12; CDR3: CASSRRAGEQYF
size: many; V: TRBV20-1; length: 14; CDR3: CSARVEGRNTEAFF
size: .; V: TRBV24-1; length: 14; CDR3: CAASGGRGNQPQHF
size: many; V: TRBV6-6; length: 14; CDR3: CASSYLQGPQPQHF
size: .; V: TRBV2; length: 16; CDR3: CASRGASPYSSYEQYF
size: many; V: TRBV6-5; length: 14; CDR3: CASSYGTVGSPLHF
size: many; V: TRBV20-1; length: 14; CDR3: CSAHAGSYNSPLHF
size: few; V: TRBV7-3; length: 18; CDR3: CASSYTGGVSSGANVLTF
size: once; V: TRBV7-8; length: 16; CDR3: CASSFRGQGAIYEQYF
size: .; V: TRBV7-3; length: 17; CDR3: CASSLGTGTGLPETQYF
size: .; V: TRBV20-1; length: 12; CDR3: CSARETGTGHTF
size: many; V: TRBV7-8; length: 17; CDR3: CASSYRSGTATSYEQYF
size: .; V: TRBV24-1; length: 14; CDR3: CATSWAGGNQPQHF
size: .; V: TRBV29-1; length: 13; CDR3: CSLVVGRGTEAFF
size: .; V: TRBV7-9; length: 16; CDR3: CASSQDRGAGLYEQYF
size: many; V: TRBV7-3; length: 13; CDR3: CASSLGIDSPLHF
size: .; V: TRBV4-3; length: 18; CDR3: CASSQDLVSYSGANVLTF
size: .; V: TRBV13; length: 18; CDR3: CASSLTSRERNMVYEQYF
size: many; V: TRBV20-1; length: 14; CDR3: CSARKVSSSYEQYF
size: once; V: TRBV15; length: 13; CDR3: CATSGTGVNEQSF
size: .; V: TRBV20-1; length: 13; CDR3: CSARDSQGPGYTF
size: many; V: TRBV4-3; length: 13; CDR3: CASSLMGSGEAFF
size: .; V: TRBV29-1; length: 11; CDR3: CSVERGGEQYF
size: many; V: TRBV14; length: 15; CDR3: CASSQETGGRNEQYF
size: .; V: TRBV7-2; length: 16; CDR3: CASSLGLAGGIETQYF
size: few; V: TRBV7-8; length: 13; CDR3: CASSLGPLNEQFF
size: many; V: TRBV24-1; length: 15; CDR3: CATSDFGGGDYGYTF
size: few; V: TRBV4-1; length: 18; CDR3: CASSSRDRGSNSNQPQHF
size: .; V: TRBV29-1; length: 11; CDR3: CSLSPGEGYTF
size: many; V: TRBV5-1; length: 14; CDR3: CASSSVGGATEAFF
size: .; V: TRBV7-3; length: 17; CDR3: CASSFQPSASRGSEQFF
size: .; V: TRBV10-3; length: 17; CDR3: CAVQDPGLAGTFYEQYF
size: .; V: TRBV25-1; length: 17; CDR3: CASSTTSVAPESYEQYF
size: many; V: TRBV7-9; length: 17; CDR3: CASSLGGSEYEADEQYF
size: .; V: TRBV15; length: 13; CDR3: CATSSLGISPLHF
size: many; V: TRBV20-1; length: 13; CDR3: CSARGRLGNTIYF
size: many; V: TRBV12-3/TRBV12-4; length: 13; CDR3: CASSWTVYTEAFF
size: many; V: TRBV4-3; length: 12; CDR3: CASGGRRAGYTF
size: .; V: TRBV20-1; length: 14; CDR3: CSAGGQAPKETQYF
size: many; V: TRBV7-3; length: 13; CDR3: CASSPQGAGELFF
size: many; V: TRBV29-1; length: 14; CDR3: CSISGTSGSYEQYF
size: .; V: TRBV20-1; length: 12; CDR3: CSGVAAQETQYF